This T cell receptor (beta chain) was observed in a study of blood T cell repertoires in COVID-19. As for the study in general: The samples span acute and convalescent COVID-19 from the United States, Italy and Spain. From T cells, B-cell-depleted T cells, or PBMCs came the material, which was cDNA or gDNA.

The germline CDR1 and CDR2 sequences are LNHNV and YYDKDF (reference sequence). V lost 0 bases to trimming and J lost 4 bases; unmatched junction nucleotides: 6. CDR3 length: 17 residues. Source study methods: Estimation of nucleated cell counts relied on the amplification of reference gene primers. Repertoires were generated with immunoSEQ multiplex PCR, while TCRdb's copy carries only in-frame clones and drops some. Clone size and the V and J calls come from that table; the DNA yielded D and trimming. The sample consists of around 19,000 clones, about 86% of them appearing once. The V gene is TRBV15, the J gene TRBJ1-5, with 10 bases identical to TRBD1. The receptor was isolated from a human donor in a cohort sampled during active COVID-19. Source material: peripheral blood. The CDR3 nucleotides read TGTGCCACCAGCAGAGATAGGGGGACAGGGGCTAATCAGCCCCAGCATTTT. Protein product: CATSRDRGTGANQPQHF. Variable domain in full (rest from reference TRBV15 and TRBJ1-5): DAMVIQNPRYQVTQFGKPVTLSCSQTLNHNVMYWYQQKSSQAPKLLFHYYDKDFNNEADTPDNFQSRRPNTSFCFLDIRSPGLGDTAMYLCATSRDRGTGANQPQHFGDGTRLSIL.